The 8 T cell receptor beta chains in this list originate from one sample, sequenced in a study of blood T cell repertoires in COVID-19. Clones were read by immunoSEQ multiplex PCR, and TCRdb kept only the in-frame ones, dropping some. The table lists 200,000 to 250,000 clones, around nine tenths of them singletons. Sequencing was done on a sample of PBMCs or T cells enriched from blood (not recorded which). These receptor sequences come from a woman aged 45-59 years who had recovered from COVID-19.

The chain links TRBV4-3 to TRBJ1-1; TRBD1 aligns across 7 bases. Trimming cost V 2 bases and J 5 bases; bases outside gene matches: 2. Germline V gene data show CDR1 as LGHNA and CDR2 as YSLEER. The CDR3 length is 13 residues. CDR3 loop: CASSQTGVTEAFF. As DNA, the CDR3 is TGCGCCAGCAGCCAAACAGGGGTGACTGAAGCTTTCTTT.

The rearrangement joins TRBV2 to TRBJ2-7, with TRBD2 matching 12 bases. The CDR3 has 15 amino acids. V dropped 4 bases and J dropped 2; count of bases not matched to a gene: 3. Germline V gene sequence: CDR1 SNHLY, CDR2 FYNNEI. The CDR3 protein is CASSGGLAGPYEQYF. The CDR3 DNA is TGTGCCAGCAGTGGAGGACTAGCGGGACCCTACGAGCAGTACTTC.

The J gene is TRBJ2-7, the V gene TRBV27; 8 bases agree with TRBD2. The CDR3 contains 14 residues. The ends lost 6 bases at V and 1 base at J; junction bases unmatched: 5. CDR1 and CDR2 (germline): MNHEY, SMNVEV (reference sequence). CDR3 in amino acids: CASSLLAVSYEQYF. CDR3 nucleotides: TGTGCCAGCAGCCTACTAGCGGTGTCCTACGAGCAGTACTTC.

V and J are TRBV4-3 and TRBJ1-2; 7 bases map to TRBD1. The V gene end was trimmed by 4 bases and the J gene end by 3 bases; junction bases not matched to a gene: 5. Germline assignment: CDR1 LGHNA and CDR2 YSLEER. The CDR3 is made up of 14 amino acids. The chain's CDR3 is CASSRFTGDYGYTF. The CDR3 DNA sequence: TGCGCCAGCAGCCGATTTACAGGGGACTATGGCTACACCTTC.

This chain uses TRBV5-1 with TRBJ1-2; weak D call: TRBD1 (5 bases). The CDR3 is made up of 14 amino acids. V gave up 5 bases and J gave up 4 bases, with 15 bases separating them. Per the germline V gene, CDR1 is SGHRS and CDR2 is YFSETQ. The CDR3 protein is CASSDSPGVYGYTF. In DNA form, the CDR3 reads TGCGCCAGCAGTGACAGCCCGGGGGTCTATGGCTACACCTTC.

The V gene is TRBV7-2, the J gene TRBJ2-5; possible D gene TRBD1, 6 bases. The CDR3 extends over 13 amino acids. Trimming took 7 bases from V and 5 from J, leaving 14 bases between them. Germline values: CDR1 SGHTA, CDR2 FQGNSA. CDR3 bases: TGTGCCAGCACGACGGGACATTGGGAGACCCAGTACTTC. As protein: CASTTGHWETQYF.

DNA for the CDR3: TGTGCCAGCAGTTCGTTTAAAGGGACAGTGGGACAGCCCCAGCATTTT. Translating it yields CASSSFKGTVGQPQHF. The J gene is TRBJ1-5, the V gene TRBV28; TRBD1 aligns across 7 bases. The CDR3 has 16 residues. V lost 4 bases, J lost 7 bases, and 13 bases stayed unmatched. CDR1 MDHEN and CDR2 SYDVKM come from the germline V gene.

Regarding this clone: Other DNA sequences in the sample encode the same CDR3. V is TRBV18 and J is TRBJ1-2; D is possibly TRBD1 (5 bases). CDR1 KGHSH and CDR2 LQKENI come from the germline V gene. The CDR3 consists of 12 residues. V was trimmed by 3 bases and J by 6 bases, leaving 8 bases between them. CDR3 amino acids: CASSPQGDGYTF. The CDR3 bases are TGTGCCAGCTCACCCCAGGGTGATGGCTACACCTTC.